This passage covers 13 T cell receptor beta chains from one sample sequenced in a study of T cells after posttransplantation cyclophosphamide. Profiled with immunoSEQ multiplex PCR; TCRdb holds only in-frame clones, not every one. Recorded here are approximately 27,000 clones, none singletons. Sequencing was carried out using PBMCs. The receptor set was obtained from a man in his fifties in good health, CMV-negative, and a related stem cell transplant donor.

This clone came up many times. The J gene is TRBJ2-3, the V gene TRBV9, with 8 bases lining up with TRBD2. The junction had 8 bases not matched to a gene; V was cut back by 7 bases and J by 4 bases. This CDR3 has 14 residues. Germline V gene sequence: CDR1 SGDLS, CDR2 YYNGEE. In DNA, the CDR3 is TGTGCCAGCGGGCCGGCGGGAGGAGCAGATACGCAGTATTTT. Residues: CASGPAGGADTQYF.

In this sample, this clone turned up many times. The rearrangement links TRBV5-1 to TRBJ1-1; 8 bases line up with TRBD1. The V segment lost 6 bases and the J segment 3 bases; nucleotides outside the gene matches: 10. Germline V gene data show CDR1 as SGHRS and CDR2 as YFSETQ. There are 15 residues in the CDR3. The CDR3 is CASTLAGGFDTEAFF. CDR3 sequence (DNA): TGCGCCAGCACCCTAGCAGGGGGCTTCGACACTGAAGCTTTCTTT.

This clone was detected many times. The CDR3 spells CASSGGGRGVYNEQFF. CDR3 DNA sequence: TGCGCCAGCAGTGGCGGGGGGCGAGGCGTCTACAATGAGCAGTTCTTC. The rearrangement uses TRBV10-2 and TRBJ2-1; 8 bases fit TRBD2. V was pared by 4 bases and J by 3 bases, with 8 bases of the junction left unmatched. Per the germline V gene, CDR1 is WSHSY and CDR2 is SAAADI. The CDR3 contains 16 residues.

This clone has at least ten counts. V gene TRBV27 combines with J gene TRBJ2-7; 8 bases are shared with TRBD1. Trimming cost V 5 bases and J 3 bases; bases outside gene matches: 3. This CDR3 region has 13 residues. CDR1 and CDR2 from the germline V gene are MNHEY and SMNVEV (reference sequence). The CDR3, as DNA: TGTGCCAGCAGTCGACAGGGGCTCTACGAGCAGTACTTC. Its translation is CASSRQGLYEQYF.

In this sample, this clone turned up many times. CDR3 DNA: TGCGCCAGCAGCCCTCCGAGGGCCTACAATGAGCAGTTCTTC. Amino acids: CASSPPRAYNEQFF. The V and J genes are TRBV4-1 and TRBJ2-1; D perhaps matches TRBD2 (5 bases). CDR1 is MGHRA and CDR2 is YSYEKL in the germline V gene. The CDR3 is 14 amino acids. V lost 4 bases, J lost 2 bases, and 9 bases lay in between.

This clone was picked up many times. This sequence joins TRBV9 and TRBJ2-7, with TRBD1 identical over 12 bases. Trimming cost V 3 bases and J 5 bases; bases outside gene matches: 9. Germline CDR1 is SGDLS and CDR2 is YYNGEE. This CDR3 has 16 amino acids. CDR3 sequence reads: CASSAGTGGSFHEQYF. DNA for the CDR3: TGTGCCAGCAGCGCCGGGACAGGGGGCTCTTTCCACGAGCAGTACTTC. Looking up the rest from reference TRBV9 and TRBJ2-7 gives the full variable domain: DSGVTQTPKHLITATGQRVTLRCSPRSGDLSVYWYQQSLDQGLQFLIQYYNGEERAKGNILERFSAQQFPDLHSELNLSSLELGDSALYFCASSAGTGGSFHEQYFGPGTRLTVT.

This clone has at least ten counts. CDR3 region: CASSTSPGGEQYF. CDR3 sequence (DNA): TGTGCCAGCAGCACTTCCCCAGGGGGCGAGCAGTACTTC. This rearrangement joins TRBV5-4 to TRBJ2-7; 7 bases agree with TRBD1. The ends lost 4 bases at V and 6 bases at J; junction bases unmatched: 7. The length of the CDR3 is 13 residues. Per the germline V gene, CDR1 is SGHNT and CDR2 is YYREEE (reference sequence).

About this clone itself: An end of the junction does not agree with germline; a read error may underlie this. Within the sample, other DNA sequences also encode this same CDR3. The chain employs TRBV27 and TRBJ1-2; unclear D gene. There are 15 residues in the CDR3. Germline CDR1 is MNHEY and CDR2 is SMNVEV (reference sequence). CDR3 loop: CASSFSVRSNYGYTF. CDR3 nucleotides: TGTGCCAGCAGTTTCTCGGTCCGCTCTAACTATGGCTACACATTC.

This clone was detected many times. The chain carries TRBV25-1 and TRBJ2-7; TRBD2 aligns across 9 bases. Trimming cost V 2 bases and J 7 bases; bases outside gene matches: 9. CDR1 and CDR2 (germline): MGHDK, SYGVNS. The CDR3 is 15 residues long. The CDR3 protein is CASSEPTSGLWEQYF. The CDR3, as DNA: TGTGCCAGCAGTGAACCGACTAGCGGTCTCTGGGAGCAGTACTTC.

In this sample, this clone turned up many times. This sequence joins TRBV4-1 and TRBJ1-2; 9 bases line up with TRBD1. V was clipped by 0 bases and J by 5 bases; unmatched bases: 4. From germline, CDR1 is MGHRA and CDR2 YSYEKL. The CDR3 has 15 residues. As DNA, the CDR3 is TGCGCCAGCAGCCAAGATCCGGGACAGGGTTATGGCTACACCTTC. It specifies CASSQDPGQGYGYTF.

This clone was recorded many times. The chain is built from TRBV7-9 and TRBJ2-5; 7 bases map to TRBD1. CDR3 length equals 15 residues. V shed 5 bases, J shed 0 bases, and the junction held 6 bases outside the gene matches. CDR1 and CDR2 (germline): SEHNR, FQNEAQ (reference sequence). CDR3 loop: CASSQGVGDQETQYF. CDR3 nucleotide sequence: TGTGCCAGCAGCCAGGGGGTAGGCGACCAAGAGACCCAGTACTTC.

This clone was seen at least ten times. The chain recombines TRBV11-3 with TRBJ2-2; 7 bases match TRBD1. This CDR3 has 15 amino acids. V lost 1 base to trimming and J lost 4 bases; unmatched junction nucleotides: 3. Germline CDR1 reads SGHNT; CDR2 reads YENEEA. The CDR3 nucleotides read TGTGCCAGCAGCTTAGGGGACAGACGCACCGGGGAGCTGTTTTTT. This gives the protein CASSLGDRRTGELFF.

This clone has at least ten counts. The chain couples TRBV6-1 to TRBJ2-1; no definite D call. The germline CDR1 and CDR2 sequences are MNHNS and SASEGT. The CDR3 is made up of 13 amino acids. Trimming stripped 3 bases from V and 6 bases from J, with 9 bases between. The CDR3 loop reads CASSEGFSNEQFF. In DNA, the CDR3 is TGTGCCAGCAGTGAGGGCTTTTCCAATGAGCAGTTCTTC.